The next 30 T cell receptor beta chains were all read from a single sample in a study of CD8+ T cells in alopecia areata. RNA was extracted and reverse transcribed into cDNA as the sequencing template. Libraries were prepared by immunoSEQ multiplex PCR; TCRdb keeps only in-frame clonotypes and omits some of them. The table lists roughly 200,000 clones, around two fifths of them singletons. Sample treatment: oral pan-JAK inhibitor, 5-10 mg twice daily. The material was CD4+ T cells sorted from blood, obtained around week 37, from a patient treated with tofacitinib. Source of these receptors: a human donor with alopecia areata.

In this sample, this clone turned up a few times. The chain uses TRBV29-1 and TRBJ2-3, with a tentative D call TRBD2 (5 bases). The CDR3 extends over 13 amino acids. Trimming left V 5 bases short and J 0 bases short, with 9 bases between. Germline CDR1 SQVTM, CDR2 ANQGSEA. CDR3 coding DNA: TGCAGCGTTAAGCGGCCAAGCACAGATACGCAGTATTTT. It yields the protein CSVKRPSTDTQYF.

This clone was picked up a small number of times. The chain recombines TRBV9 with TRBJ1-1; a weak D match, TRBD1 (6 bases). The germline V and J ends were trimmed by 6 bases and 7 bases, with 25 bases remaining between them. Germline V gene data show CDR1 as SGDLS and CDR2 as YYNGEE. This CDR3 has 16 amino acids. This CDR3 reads CASTELGGARAGEAFF. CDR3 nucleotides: TGTGCCAGCACCGAGCTTGGGGGCGCAAGAGCTGGTGAAGCTTTCTTT.

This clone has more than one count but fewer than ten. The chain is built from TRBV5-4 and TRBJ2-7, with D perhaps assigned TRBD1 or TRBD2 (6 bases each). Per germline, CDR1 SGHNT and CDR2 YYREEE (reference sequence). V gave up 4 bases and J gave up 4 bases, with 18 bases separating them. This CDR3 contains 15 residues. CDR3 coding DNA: TGTGCCAGCAGCCAAGGGGGGCGGACTAATTACGAGCAGTACTTC. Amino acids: CASSQGGRTNYEQYF.

This CDR3 is CAWSVWTANTEAFF. CDR3 sequence (DNA): TGTGCCTGGAGTGTATGGACCGCGAACACTGAAGCTTTCTTT. The rearrangement joins TRBV30 to TRBJ1-1, with no clear D. Germline V gene data show CDR1 as GTSNPN and CDR2 as SVGIG (reference sequence). The CDR3 is made up of 14 amino acids. V shed 0 bases and J shed 1 base, with 9 bases lying between them. Filled out from reference TRBV30 and TRBJ1-1, the complete variable domain reads SQTIHQWPATLVQPVGSPLSLECTVEGTSNPNLYWYRQAAGRGLQLLFYSVGIGQISSEVPQNLSASRPQDRQFILSSKKLLLSDSGFYLCAWSVWTANTEAFFGQGTRLTVV.

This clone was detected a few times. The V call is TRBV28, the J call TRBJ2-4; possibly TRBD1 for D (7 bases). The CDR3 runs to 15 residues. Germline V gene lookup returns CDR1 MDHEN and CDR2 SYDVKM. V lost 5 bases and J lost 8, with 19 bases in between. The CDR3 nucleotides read TGTGCCAGCAGTCCACCCGCGACAGGGAGGTACATTCAGTACTTC. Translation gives CASSPPATGRYIQYF.

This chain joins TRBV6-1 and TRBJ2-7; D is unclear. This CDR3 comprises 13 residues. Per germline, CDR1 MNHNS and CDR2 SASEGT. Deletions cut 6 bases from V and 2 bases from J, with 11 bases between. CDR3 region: CASSVAYTYEQYF. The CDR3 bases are TGTGCCAGCAGCGTCGCGTATACCTACGAGCAGTACTTC.

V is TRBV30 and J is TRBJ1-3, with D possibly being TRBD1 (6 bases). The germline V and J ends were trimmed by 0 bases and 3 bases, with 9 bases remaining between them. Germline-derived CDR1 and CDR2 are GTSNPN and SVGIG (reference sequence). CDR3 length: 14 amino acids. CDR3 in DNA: TGTGCCTGGAGTGTACACAGGGATGGAAACACCATATATTTT. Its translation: CAWSVHRDGNTIYF.

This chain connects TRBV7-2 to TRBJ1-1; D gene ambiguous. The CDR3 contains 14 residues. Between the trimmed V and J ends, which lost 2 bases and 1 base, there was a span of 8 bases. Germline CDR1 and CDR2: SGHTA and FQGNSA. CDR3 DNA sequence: TGTGCCAGCAGCTTAACGCCCGGGAACACTGAAGCTTTCTTT. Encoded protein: CASSLTPGNTEAFF.

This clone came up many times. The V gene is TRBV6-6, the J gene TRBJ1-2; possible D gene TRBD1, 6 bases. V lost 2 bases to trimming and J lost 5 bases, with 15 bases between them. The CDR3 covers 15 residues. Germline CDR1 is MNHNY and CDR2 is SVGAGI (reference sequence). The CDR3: CASSYDPQGVYGYTF. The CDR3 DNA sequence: TGTGCCAGCAGTTACGATCCACAGGGCGTTTATGGCTACACCTTC.

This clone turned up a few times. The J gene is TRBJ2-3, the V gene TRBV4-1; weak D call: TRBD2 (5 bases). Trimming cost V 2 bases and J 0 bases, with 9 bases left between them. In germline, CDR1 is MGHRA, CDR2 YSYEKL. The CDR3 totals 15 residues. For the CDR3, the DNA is TGCGCCAGCAGCCAAAGCGGTCCTAGCACAGATACGCAGTATTTT. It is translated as CASSQSGPSTDTQYF.

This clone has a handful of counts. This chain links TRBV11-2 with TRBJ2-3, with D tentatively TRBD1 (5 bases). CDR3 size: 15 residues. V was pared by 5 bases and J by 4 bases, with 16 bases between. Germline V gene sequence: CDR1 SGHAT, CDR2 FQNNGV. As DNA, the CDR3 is TGTGCCAGCAGCCCCAGGGCAGTGGGCGCAGATACGCAGTATTTT. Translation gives CASSPRAVGADTQYF.

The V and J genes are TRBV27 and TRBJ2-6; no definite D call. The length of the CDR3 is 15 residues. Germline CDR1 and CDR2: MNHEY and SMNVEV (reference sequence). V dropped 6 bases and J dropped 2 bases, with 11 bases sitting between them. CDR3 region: CASRMVGTGANVLTF. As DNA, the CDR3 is TGTGCCAGCAGAATGGTTGGGACTGGGGCCAACGTCCTGACTTTC.

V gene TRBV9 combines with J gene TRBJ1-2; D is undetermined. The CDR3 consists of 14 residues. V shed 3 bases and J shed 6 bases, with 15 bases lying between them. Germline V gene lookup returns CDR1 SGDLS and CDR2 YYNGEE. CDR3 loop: CASSAGRAYNGYTF. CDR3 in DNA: TGTGCCAGCAGCGCCGGGAGGGCCTACAATGGCTACACCTTC.

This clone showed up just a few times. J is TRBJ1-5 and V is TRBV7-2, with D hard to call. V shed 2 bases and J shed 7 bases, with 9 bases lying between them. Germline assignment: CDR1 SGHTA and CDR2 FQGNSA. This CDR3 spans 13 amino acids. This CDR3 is CASSLHEGQPQHF. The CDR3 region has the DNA TGTGCCAGCAGCTTACACGAAGGGCAGCCCCAGCATTTT.

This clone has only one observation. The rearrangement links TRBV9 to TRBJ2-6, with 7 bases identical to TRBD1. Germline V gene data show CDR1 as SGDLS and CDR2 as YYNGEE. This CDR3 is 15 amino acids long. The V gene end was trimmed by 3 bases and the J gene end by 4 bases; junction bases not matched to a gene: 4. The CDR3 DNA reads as TGTGCCAGCAGCGGACAGGGCCCCGGGGCCAACGTCCTGACTTTC. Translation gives CASSGQGPGANVLTF.

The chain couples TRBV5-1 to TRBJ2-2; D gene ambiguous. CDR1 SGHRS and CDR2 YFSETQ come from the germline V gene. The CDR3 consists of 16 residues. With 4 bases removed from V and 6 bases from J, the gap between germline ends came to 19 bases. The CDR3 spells CASSPLPKTESGELFF. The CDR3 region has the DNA TGCGCCAGCAGCCCCCTTCCGAAGACTGAGTCCGGGGAGCTGTTTTTT.

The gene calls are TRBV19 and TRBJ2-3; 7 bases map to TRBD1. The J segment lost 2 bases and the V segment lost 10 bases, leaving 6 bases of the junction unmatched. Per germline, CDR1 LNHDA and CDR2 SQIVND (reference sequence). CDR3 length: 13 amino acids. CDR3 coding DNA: TGTGCCACGAGGGGGCCATACACAGATACGCAGTATTTT. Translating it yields CATRGPYTDTQYF.

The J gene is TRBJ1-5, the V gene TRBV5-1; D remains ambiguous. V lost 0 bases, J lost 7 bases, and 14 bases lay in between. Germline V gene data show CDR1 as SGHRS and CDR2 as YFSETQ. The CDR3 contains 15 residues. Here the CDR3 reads CASSLAGESGQPQHF. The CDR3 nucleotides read TGCGCCAGCAGCTTGGCCGGTGAGTCGGGGCAGCCCCAGCATTTT.

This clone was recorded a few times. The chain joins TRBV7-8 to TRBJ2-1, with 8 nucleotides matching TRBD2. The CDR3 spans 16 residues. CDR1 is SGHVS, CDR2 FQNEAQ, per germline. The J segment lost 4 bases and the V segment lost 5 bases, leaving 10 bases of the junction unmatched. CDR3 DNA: TGTGCCAGCAGCCGCGCGTTAGCGGGACCTTACAATGAGCAGTTCTTC. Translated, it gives CASSRALAGPYNEQFF.

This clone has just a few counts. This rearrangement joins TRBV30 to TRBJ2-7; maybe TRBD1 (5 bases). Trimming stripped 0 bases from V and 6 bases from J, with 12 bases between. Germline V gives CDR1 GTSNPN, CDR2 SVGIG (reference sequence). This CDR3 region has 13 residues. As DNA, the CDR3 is TGTGCCTGGAGTGTACGGACATCGAGCGAGCAGTACTTC. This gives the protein CAWSVRTSSEQYF.

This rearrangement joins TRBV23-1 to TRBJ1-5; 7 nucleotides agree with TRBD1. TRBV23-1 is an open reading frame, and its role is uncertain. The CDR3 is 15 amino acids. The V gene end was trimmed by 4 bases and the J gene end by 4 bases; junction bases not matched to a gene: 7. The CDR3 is CASSPTGQINQPQHF. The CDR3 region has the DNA TGCGCCAGCAGTCCTACGGGACAGATAAATCAGCCCCAGCATTTT.

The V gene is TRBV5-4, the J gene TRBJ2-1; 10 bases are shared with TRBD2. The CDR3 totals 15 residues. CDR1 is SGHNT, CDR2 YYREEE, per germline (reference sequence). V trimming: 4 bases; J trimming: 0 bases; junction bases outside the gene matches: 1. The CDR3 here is CASSASGSSYNEQFF. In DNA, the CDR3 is TGTGCCAGCAGCGCTAGCGGGAGCTCCTACAATGAGCAGTTCTTC.

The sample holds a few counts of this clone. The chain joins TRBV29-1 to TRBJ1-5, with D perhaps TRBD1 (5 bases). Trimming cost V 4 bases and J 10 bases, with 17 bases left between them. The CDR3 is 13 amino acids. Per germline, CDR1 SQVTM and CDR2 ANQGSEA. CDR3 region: CSVVDSPSGPQHF. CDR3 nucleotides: TGCAGCGTTGTAGACAGCCCGTCTGGACCCCAGCATTTT.

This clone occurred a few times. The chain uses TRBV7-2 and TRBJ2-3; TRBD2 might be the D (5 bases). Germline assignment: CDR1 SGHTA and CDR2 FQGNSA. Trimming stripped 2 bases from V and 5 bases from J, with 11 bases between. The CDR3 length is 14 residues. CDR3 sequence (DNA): TGTGCCAGCAGCTTAAGTGGGAGTGGAGATACGCAGTATTTT. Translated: CASSLSGSGDTQYF.

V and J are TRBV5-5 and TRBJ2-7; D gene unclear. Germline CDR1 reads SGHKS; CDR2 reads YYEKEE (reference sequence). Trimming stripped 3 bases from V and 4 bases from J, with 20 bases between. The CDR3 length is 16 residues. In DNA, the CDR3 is TGTGCCAGCAGCTCGGGCTCGCAGAGCCTGATTTACGAGCAGTACTTC. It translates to CASSSGSQSLIYEQYF.

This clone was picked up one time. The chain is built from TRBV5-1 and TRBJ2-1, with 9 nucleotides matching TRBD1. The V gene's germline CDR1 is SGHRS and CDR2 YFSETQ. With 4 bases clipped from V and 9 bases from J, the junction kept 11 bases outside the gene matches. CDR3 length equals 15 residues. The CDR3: CASSTGQGSFGEQFF. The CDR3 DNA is TGCGCCAGCAGCACCGGACAGGGGAGTTTCGGTGAGCAGTTCTTC.

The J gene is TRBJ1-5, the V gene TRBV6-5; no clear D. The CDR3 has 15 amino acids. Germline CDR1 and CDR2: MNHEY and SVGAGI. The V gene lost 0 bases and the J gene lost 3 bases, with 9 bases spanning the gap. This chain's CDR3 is CASSYSKYTNQPQHF. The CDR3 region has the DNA TGTGCCAGCAGTTACTCGAAGTACACCAATCAGCCCCAGCATTTT.

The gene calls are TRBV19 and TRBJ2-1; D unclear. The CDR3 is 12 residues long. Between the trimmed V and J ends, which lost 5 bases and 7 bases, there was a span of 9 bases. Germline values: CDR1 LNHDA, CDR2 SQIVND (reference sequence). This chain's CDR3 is CASSEYRNEQFF. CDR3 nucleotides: TGTGCCAGTAGTGAATATCGGAATGAGCAGTTCTTC.

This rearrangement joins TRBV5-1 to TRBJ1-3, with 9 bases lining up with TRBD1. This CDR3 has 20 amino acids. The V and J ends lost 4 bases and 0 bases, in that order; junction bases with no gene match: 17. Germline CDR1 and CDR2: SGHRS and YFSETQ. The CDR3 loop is CASSPSGTGRLPSSGNTIYF. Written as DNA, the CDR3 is TGCGCCAGCAGCCCCTCCGGGACAGGGAGACTACCCTCCTCTGGAAACACCATATATTTT.

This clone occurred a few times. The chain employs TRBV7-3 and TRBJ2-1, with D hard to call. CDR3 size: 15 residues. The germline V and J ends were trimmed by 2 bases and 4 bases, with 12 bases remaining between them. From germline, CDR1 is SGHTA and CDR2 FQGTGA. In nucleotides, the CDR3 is TGTGCCAGCAGCTTAGGCAGAAGGGATTACAATGAGCAGTTCTTC. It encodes CASSLGRRDYNEQFF.